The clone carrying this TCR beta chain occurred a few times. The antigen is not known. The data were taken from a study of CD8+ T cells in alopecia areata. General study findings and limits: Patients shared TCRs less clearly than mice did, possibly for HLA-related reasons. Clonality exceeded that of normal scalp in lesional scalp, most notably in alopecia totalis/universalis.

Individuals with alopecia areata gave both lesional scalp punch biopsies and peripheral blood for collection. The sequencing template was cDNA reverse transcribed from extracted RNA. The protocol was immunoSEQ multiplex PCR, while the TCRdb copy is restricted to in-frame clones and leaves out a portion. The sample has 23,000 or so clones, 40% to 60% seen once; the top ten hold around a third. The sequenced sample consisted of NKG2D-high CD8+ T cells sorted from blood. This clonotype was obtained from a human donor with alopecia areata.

DNA of the CDR3: TGCGCCAGCAGCCAAGCTGACTCCTACGAGCAGTACTTC. Protein sequence: CASSQADSYEQYF. The gene calls are TRBV4-1 and TRBJ2-7; D is undetermined. CDR3 size: 13 residues. In germline, CDR1 is MGHRA, CDR2 YSYEKL. V shed 1 base and J shed 0 bases, with 4 bases lying between them.